A selection of T cell receptor beta chains follows, all from one sample in a study of cytomegalovirus exposure and HLA in healthy donors. Measured with immunoSEQ multiplex PCR; TCRdb has only the in-frame clones, and not every one. The data hold approximately 130,000 clones, with roughly four fifths observed a single time. The sequencing sample was made of PBMCs. The receptors were sampled from a girl aged 2 to 10 in good health and CMV-seronegative. The CDR3 runs from the conserved cysteine through the conserved F or W. The D gene is left open where the match is weak. Expanded clones get a size class; other rows say once, few or many, or leave the size out.

clone size,V gene,CDR3 length,D gene,J gene,CDR3 DNA,CDR3 protein
NA,TRBV11-3,12,TRBD2,TRBJ2-5,TGTGCCAGCTTAGCGGGGCAAGAGACCCAGTACTTC,CASLAGQETQYF
NA,TRBV7-2,13,TRBD2,TRBJ2-7,TGTGCCAGCAGCTTAGTAGCGGGGGGCGAGCAGTACTTC,CASSLVAGGEQYF
NA,TRBV4-1,13,NA,TRBJ2-7,TGCGCCAGCAGCCAAGAACTCGGGGGCGAGCAGTACTTC,CASSQELGGEQYF
once,TRBV2,13,NA,TRBJ2-1,TGTGCCAGCAGTGGACAGAGGTTGAATGAGCAGTTCTTC,CASSGQRLNEQFF
NA,TRBV27,15,NA,TRBJ2-3,TGTGCCAGCAGTTTATCAGACACCGTCACAGATACGCAGTATTTT,CASSLSDTVTDTQYF
NA,TRBV2,13,NA,TRBJ2-1,TGTGCCAGCATTCCAGGGTATCGCAATGAGCAGTTCTTC,CASIPGYRNEQFF
NA,TRBV5-1,15,NA,TRBJ2-6,TGCGCCAGCAGCTTAGCAGCGCCAGGGGCCAACGTCCTGACTTTC,CASSLAAPGANVLTF
NA,TRBV5-4,13,NA,TRBJ2-3,TGTGCCAGCAGCTTGTCCCTCACAGATACGCAGTATTTT,CASSLSLTDTQYF
few,TRBV15,15,NA,TRBJ1-5,TGTGCCACCAGCAGAGATTACGGGGGCAATCAGCCCCAGCATTTT,CATSRDYGGNQPQHF
NA,TRBV25-1,15,TRBD2,TRBJ2-2,TGTGCCAGCAGTGAATCGGCTAGCGGGACCGGGGAGCTGTTTTTT,CASSESASGTGELFF
NA,TRBV28,12,NA,TRBJ1-2,TGTGCCAGCAGTCCAACACGAGGGGGCTACACCTTC,CASSPTRGGYTF
NA,TRBV4-2,18,TRBD2,TRBJ2-3,TGTGCCAGCAGCCCTAGTCTAGCGGGAGGGCCTGAAACAGATACGCAGTATTTT,CASSPSLAGGPETDTQYF
once,TRBV5-8,17,NA,TRBJ2-5,TGTGCCAGCAGTTTGCTGGGGGCCCCAGCGACCCAAGAGACCCAGTACTTC,CASSLLGAPATQETQYF
NA,TRBV5-6,16,NA,TRBJ1-4,TGTGCCAGCAGCTTGGGAGTGGGGACACTTAATGAAAAACTGTTTTTT,CASSLGVGTLNEKLFF
NA,TRBV27,14,NA,TRBJ2-1,TGTGCCAGCAGTTTAGGCCTAGGTCTCAATGAGCAGTTCTTC,CASSLGLGLNEQFF
NA,TRBV11-2,14,NA,TRBJ1-2,TGTGCCAGCAGCTTACAGGGGCAGCTGTATGGCTACACCTTC,CASSLQGQLYGYTF
NA,TRBV7-8,18,NA,TRBJ2-1,TGTGCCAGCAGCTCTAACGAGGAGGGCGGTGCTGGGGGTAATGAGCAGTTCTTC,CASSSNEEGGAGGNEQFF
NA,TRBV19,17,NA,TRBJ1-2,TGTGCCAGTAGTATCCTCCAGGGACAAACTTCTAACTATGGCTACACCTTC,CASSILQGQTSNYGYTF
NA,TRBV30,15,NA,TRBJ2-7,TGTGCCTGCCATCGGGACTTCTGGACGCCCTACGAGCAGTACTTC,CACHRDFWTPYEQYF
NA,TRBV6-4,18,TRBD2,TRBJ2-7,TGTGCCAGCAGTGACTCCGGGACTAGCGGGAGTCAAACTTACGAGCAGTACTTC,CASSDSGTSGSQTYEQYF
NA,TRBV7-8,15,TRBD1,TRBJ2-7,TGTGCCAGCAGCGTGGACAGGGGGACCTTCTACGAGCAGTACTTC,CASSVDRGTFYEQYF
NA,TRBV30,13,NA,TRBJ2-5,TGTGCCTGGAGTGGTCTCTACCAAGAGACCCAGTACTTC,CAWSGLYQETQYF
once,TRBV7-2,15,NA,TRBJ1-5,TGTGCCAGCAGCTTGGGGGGTAATTCTGTTCAGCCCCAGCATTTT,CASSLGGNSVQPQHF
NA,TRBV5-4,15,NA,TRBJ2-7,TGTGCCAGCAGCTTGGGCAGGGGTTCTCCCTACGAGCAGTACTTC,CASSLGRGSPYEQYF
NA,TRBV2,14,NA,TRBJ1-6,TGTGCTAGCCAAGTGAGCTCCTATAATTCACCCCTCCACTTT,CASQVSSYNSPLHF
NA,TRBV5-1,14,TRBD1,TRBJ1-1,TGCGCCAGCAGCAGGGACAGGGTGAACACTGAAGCTTTCTTT,CASSRDRVNTEAFF
once,TRBV27,14,TRBD2,TRBJ2-1,TGTGCCAGCAGAGGGACTAGCGGCTACAATGAGCAGTTCTTC,CASRGTSGYNEQFF
NA,TRBV7-2,13,TRBD2,TRBJ2-7,TGTGCCAGCAGCTATAGCGGGGGGTACGAGCAGTACTTC,CASSYSGGYEQYF
NA,TRBV10-3,13,NA,TRBJ1-2,TGTGCCATCAGTGCCACCGGGGTCTATGGCTACACCTTC,CAISATGVYGYTF
NA,TRBV6-6,13,NA,TRBJ2-5,TGTGCCAGCAGTTACCGGGGTCAAGAGACCCAGTACTTC,CASSYRGQETQYF
NA,TRBV7-3,15,TRBD1,TRBJ2-1,TGTGCCAGCAGTAGGGGACAGGGGGCGCCGAATGAGCAGTTCTTC,CASSRGQGAPNEQFF
NA,TRBV30,15,TRBD1,TRBJ1-1,TGTGCCTGGAGTCCCCGGGACAGGGGGAACACTGAAGCTTTCTTT,CAWSPRDRGNTEAFF
NA,TRBV6-1,16,TRBD1,TRBJ2-7,TGTGCCAGCAGTGTGAAAGAGACAGGGGGCTCCTACGAGCAGTACTTC,CASSVKETGGSYEQYF
NA,TRBV5-4,15,NA,TRBJ1-1,TGTGCCAGCAGCGCATGGGGGGAGAGGAACACTGAAGCTTTCTTT,CASSAWGERNTEAFF
NA,TRBV7-3,15,NA,TRBJ2-3,TGTGCCAGCAGCTTAGGTGGAGCCGGCACAGATACGCAGTATTTT,CASSLGGAGTDTQYF